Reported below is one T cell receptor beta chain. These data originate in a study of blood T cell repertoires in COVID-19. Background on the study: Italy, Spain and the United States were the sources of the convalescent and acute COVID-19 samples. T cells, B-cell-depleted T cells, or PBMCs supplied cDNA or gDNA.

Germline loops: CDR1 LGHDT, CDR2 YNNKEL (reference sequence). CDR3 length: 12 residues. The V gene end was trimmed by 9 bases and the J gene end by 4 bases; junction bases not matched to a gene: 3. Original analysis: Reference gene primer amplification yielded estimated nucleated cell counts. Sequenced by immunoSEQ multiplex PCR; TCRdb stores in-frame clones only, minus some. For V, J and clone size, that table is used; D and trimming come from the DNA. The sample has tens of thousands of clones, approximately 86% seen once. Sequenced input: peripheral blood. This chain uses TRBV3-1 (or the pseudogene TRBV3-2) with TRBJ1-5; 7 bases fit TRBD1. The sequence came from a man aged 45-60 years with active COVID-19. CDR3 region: CASGTANQPQHF. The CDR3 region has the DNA TGTGCCAGTGGGACAGCTAATCAGCCCCAGCATTTT.